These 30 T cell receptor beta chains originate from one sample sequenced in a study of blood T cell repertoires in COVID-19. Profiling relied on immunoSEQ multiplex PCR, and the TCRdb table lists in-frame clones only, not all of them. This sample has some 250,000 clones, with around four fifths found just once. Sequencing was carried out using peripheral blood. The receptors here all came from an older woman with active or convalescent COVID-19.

The CDR3 region is CASSQGLAGGRNTGELFF. DNA for the CDR3: TGTGCCAGCAGCCAAGGACTAGCGGGGGGCCGGAACACCGGGGAGCTGTTTTTT. This chain connects TRBV3-1 (or the pseudogene TRBV3-2) to TRBJ2-2; 13 bases line up with TRBD2. V lost 1 base, J lost 1 base, and 3 bases stayed unmatched. The germline CDR1 and CDR2 sequences are LGHDT and YNNKEL (reference sequence). This CDR3 region has 18 residues.

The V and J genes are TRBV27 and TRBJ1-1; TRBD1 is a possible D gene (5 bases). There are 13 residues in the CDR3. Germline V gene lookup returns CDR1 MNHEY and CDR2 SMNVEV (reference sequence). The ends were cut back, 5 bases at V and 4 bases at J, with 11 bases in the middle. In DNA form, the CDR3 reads TGTGCCAGCAGTCCATCGGGGGGCACTGAAGCTTTCTTT. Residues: CASSPSGGTEAFF.

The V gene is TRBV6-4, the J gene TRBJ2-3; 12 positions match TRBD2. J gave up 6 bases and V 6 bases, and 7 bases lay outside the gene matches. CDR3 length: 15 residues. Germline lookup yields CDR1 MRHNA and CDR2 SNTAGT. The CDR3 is CASSPLAGGLDTQYF. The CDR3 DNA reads TGTGCCAGCAGCCCACTAGCGGGGGGCCTGGATACGCAGTATTTT.

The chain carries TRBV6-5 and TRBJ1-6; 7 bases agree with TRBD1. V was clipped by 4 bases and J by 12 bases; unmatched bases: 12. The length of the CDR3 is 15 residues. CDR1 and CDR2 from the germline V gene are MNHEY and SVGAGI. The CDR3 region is CASSSRGGAGLPLHF. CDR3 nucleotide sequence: TGTGCCAGCAGTTCCCGAGGGGGCGCAGGGCTACCCCTCCACTTT.

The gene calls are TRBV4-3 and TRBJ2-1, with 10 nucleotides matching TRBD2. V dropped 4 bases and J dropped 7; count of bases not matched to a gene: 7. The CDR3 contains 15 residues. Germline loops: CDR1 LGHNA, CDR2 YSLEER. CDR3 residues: CASSLSGGAGNEQFF. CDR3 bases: TGCGCCAGCAGCCTCAGCGGGGGGGCCGGTAATGAGCAGTTCTTC.

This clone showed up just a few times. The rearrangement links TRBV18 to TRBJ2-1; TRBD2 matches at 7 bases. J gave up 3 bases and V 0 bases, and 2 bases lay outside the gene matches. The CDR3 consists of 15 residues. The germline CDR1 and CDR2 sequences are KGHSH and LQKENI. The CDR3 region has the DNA TGTGCCAGCTCACCACCGGGGGACTACTACAATGAGCAGTTCTTC. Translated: CASSPPGDYYNEQFF.

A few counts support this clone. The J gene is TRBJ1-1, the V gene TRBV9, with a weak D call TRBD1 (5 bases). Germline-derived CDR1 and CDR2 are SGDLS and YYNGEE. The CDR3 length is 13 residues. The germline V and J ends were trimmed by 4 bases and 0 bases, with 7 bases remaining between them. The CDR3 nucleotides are TGTGCCAGCAGCAGGGGATTGAACACTGAAGCTTTCTTT. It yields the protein CASSRGLNTEAFF.

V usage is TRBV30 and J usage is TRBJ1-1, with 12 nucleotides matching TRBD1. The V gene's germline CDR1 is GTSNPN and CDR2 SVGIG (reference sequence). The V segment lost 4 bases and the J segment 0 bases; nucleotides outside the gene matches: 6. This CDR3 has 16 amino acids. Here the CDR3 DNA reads TGTGCCTGGAACCCCGGGACAGGGGGCATGAACACTGAAGCTTTCTTT. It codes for CAWNPGTGGMNTEAFF.

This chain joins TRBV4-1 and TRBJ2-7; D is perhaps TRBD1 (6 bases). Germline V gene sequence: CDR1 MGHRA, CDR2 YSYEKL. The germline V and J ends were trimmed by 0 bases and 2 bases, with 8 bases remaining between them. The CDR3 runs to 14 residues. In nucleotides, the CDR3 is TGCGCCAGCAGCCAAGAACAGGGCCCCTACGAGCAGTACTTC. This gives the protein CASSQEQGPYEQYF.

CDR3 residues: CASSRATGGRETQYF. CDR3 coding DNA: TGTGCCAGTAGTAGGGCGACAGGGGGCAGGGAGACCCAGTACTTC. V usage is TRBV19 and J usage is TRBJ2-5; 10 nucleotides match TRBD1. From germline, CDR1 is LNHDA and CDR2 SQIVND (reference sequence). The CDR3 has 15 amino acids. After removal of 4 bases from V and 5 bases from J, the junction contained 7 bases not matched to a gene.

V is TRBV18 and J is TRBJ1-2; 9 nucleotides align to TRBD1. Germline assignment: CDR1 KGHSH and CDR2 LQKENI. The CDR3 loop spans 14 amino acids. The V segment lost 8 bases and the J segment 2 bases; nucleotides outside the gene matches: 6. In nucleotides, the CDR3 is TGTGCCAGCCTACAGGGGGCTGGGAACTATGGCTACACCTTC. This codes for CASLQGAGNYGYTF.

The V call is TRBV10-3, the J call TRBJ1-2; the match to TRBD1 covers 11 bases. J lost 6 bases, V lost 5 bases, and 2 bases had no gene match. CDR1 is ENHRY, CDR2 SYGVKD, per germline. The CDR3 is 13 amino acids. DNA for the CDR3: TGTGCCATCAGTAGGACAGGGGGCGATGGCTACACCTTC. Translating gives CAISRTGGDGYTF.

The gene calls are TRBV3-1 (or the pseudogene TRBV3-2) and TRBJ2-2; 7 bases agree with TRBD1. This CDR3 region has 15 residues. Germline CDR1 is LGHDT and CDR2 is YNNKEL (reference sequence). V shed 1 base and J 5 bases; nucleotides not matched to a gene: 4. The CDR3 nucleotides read TGTGCCAGCAGCCAAGGACAGGGTGATACCGGGGAGCTGTTTTTT. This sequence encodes CASSQGQGDTGELFF.

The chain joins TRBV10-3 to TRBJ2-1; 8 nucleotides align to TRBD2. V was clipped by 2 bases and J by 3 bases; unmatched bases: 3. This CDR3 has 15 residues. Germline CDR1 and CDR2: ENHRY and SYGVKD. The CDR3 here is CAISEQLAVYNEQFF. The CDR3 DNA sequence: TGTGCCATCAGTGAGCAACTAGCGGTCTACAATGAGCAGTTCTTC.

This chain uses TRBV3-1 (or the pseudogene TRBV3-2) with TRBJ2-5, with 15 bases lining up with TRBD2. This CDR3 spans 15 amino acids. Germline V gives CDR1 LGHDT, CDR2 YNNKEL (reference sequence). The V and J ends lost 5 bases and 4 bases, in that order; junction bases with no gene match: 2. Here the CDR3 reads CASSKGLAGGETQYF. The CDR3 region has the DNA TGTGCCAGCAGCAAGGGACTAGCGGGGGGAGAGACCCAGTACTTC.

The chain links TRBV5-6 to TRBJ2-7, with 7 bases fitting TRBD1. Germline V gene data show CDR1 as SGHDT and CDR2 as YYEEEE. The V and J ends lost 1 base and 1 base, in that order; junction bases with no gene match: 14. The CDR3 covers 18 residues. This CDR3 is CASSLSAVGTDTSYEQYF. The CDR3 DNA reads TGTGCCAGCAGCTTGTCGGCCGTTGGGACAGATACTTCCTACGAGCAGTACTTC.

The CDR3 region has the DNA TGTGCCAGCAGTTTATCGAACGAGGGACAGAGGATAAATCAGCCCCAGCATTTT. Encoded protein: CASSLSNEGQRINQPQHF. V usage is TRBV27 and J usage is TRBJ1-5; 7 bases are a match to TRBD1. There are 18 residues in the CDR3. Germline CDR1 is MNHEY and CDR2 is SMNVEV (reference sequence). The trim removed 0 bases at V and 4 bases at J, leaving 12 bases unmatched.

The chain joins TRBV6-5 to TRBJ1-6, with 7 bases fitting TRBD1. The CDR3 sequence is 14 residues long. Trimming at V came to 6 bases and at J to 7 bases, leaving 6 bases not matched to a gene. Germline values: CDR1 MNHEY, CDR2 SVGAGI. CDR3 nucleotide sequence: TGTGCCAGCAGCCCCAGGGGGTTGAATTCACCCCTCCACTTT. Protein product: CASSPRGLNSPLHF.

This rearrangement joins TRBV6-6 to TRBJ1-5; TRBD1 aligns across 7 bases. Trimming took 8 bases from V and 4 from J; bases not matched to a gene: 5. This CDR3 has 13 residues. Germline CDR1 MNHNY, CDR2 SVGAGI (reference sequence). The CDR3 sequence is CASQPGQNQPQHF. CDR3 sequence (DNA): TGTGCCAGCCAACCGGGACAGAATCAGCCCCAGCATTTT.

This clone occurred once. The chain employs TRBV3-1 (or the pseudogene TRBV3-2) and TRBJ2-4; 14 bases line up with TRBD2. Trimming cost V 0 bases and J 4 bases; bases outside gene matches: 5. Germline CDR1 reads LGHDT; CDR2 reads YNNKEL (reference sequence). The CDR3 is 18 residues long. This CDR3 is CASSQDLGLAGGKNIQYF. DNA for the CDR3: TGTGCCAGCAGCCAAGATCTCGGACTAGCGGGGGGTAAAAACATTCAGTACTTC.

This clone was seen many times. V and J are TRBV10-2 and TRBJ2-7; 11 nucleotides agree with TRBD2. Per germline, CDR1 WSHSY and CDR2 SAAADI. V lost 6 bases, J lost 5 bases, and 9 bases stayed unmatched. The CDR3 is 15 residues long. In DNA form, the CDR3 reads TGCGCCAGCAGCCAGGGGCTAGCGGGGGGTAACGAGCAGTACTTC. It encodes CASSQGLAGGNEQYF.

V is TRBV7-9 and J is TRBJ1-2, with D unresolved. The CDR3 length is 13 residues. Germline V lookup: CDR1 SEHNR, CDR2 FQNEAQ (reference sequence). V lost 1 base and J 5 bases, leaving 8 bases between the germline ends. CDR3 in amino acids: CASSLEGGYGYTF. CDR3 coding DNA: TGTGCCAGCAGCTTAGAGGGAGGGTATGGCTACACCTTC.

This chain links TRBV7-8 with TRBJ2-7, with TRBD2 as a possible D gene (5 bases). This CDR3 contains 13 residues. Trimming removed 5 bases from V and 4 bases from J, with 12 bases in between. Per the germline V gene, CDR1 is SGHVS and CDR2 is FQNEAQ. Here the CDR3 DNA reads TGTGCCAGCAGCCGGACTGCACCTTACGAGCAGTACTTC. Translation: CASSRTAPYEQYF.

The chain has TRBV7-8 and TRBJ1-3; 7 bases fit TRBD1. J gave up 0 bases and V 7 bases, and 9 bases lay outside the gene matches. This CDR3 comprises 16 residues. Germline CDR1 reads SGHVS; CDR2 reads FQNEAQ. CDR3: CASTQTGQISGNTIYF. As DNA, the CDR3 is TGTGCCAGCACCCAGACGGGACAGATCTCTGGAAACACCATATATTTT.

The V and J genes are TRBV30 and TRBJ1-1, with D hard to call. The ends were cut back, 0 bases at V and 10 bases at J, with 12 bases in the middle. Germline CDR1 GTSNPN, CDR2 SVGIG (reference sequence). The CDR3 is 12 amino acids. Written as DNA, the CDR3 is TGTGCCTGGAGTGTACCCGGGGTCTCAGCTTTCTTT. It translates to CAWSVPGVSAFF.

In DNA, the CDR3 is TGTGCCAGCAGCTTAAATACTATCGCGGGGGCCCACGAGCAGTACTTC. Translated, it gives CASSLNTIAGAHEQYF. The V gene is TRBV7-8, the J gene TRBJ2-7; D is possibly TRBD2 (7 bases). V lost 2 bases and J lost 5, with 19 bases in between. Germline CDR1 reads SGHVS; CDR2 reads FQNEAQ. CDR3 size: 16 residues.

The CDR3 DNA sequence: TGTGCTAGTGCCCAAATCACTGAAGCTTTCTTT. Amino acid sequence: CASAQITEAFF. This chain connects TRBV12-5 to TRBJ1-1, with D hard to call. Germline CDR1 is LGHNT and CDR2 is FRNRAP. The CDR3 loop spans 11 amino acids. V gave up 7 bases and J gave up 4 bases, with 7 bases separating them.

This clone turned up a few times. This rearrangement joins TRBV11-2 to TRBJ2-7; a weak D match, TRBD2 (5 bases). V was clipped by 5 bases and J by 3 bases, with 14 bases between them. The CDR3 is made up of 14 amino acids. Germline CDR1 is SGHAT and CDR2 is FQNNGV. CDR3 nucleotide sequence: TGTGCCAGCAGCCTGCGGGCAGATATCTACGAGCAGTACTTC. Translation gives CASSLRADIYEQYF.

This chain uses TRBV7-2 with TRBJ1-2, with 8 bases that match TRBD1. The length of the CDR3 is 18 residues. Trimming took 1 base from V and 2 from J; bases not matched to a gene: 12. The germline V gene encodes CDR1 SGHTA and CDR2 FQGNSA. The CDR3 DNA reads TGTGCCAGCAGCTTAGTTGCGGCAGGGGGCACTATAAACTATGGCTACACCTTC. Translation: CASSLVAAGGTINYGYTF.

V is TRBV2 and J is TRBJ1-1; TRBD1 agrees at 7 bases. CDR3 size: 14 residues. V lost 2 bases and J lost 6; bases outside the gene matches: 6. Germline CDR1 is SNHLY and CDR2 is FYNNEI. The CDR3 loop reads CASSESPRGPEAFF. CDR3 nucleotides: TGTGCCAGCAGTGAAAGTCCAAGGGGGCCTGAAGCTTTCTTT.